This T cell receptor beta chain was sequenced in a study of shared clonotypes between healthy human individuals. Study results and caveats: Clonotypes which were not shared had lower generation probabilities than clonotypes that all four donors shared.

Remarks on this clone: Its antigen is currently unknown.

With 3 bases removed from V and 2 bases from J, the gap between germline ends came to 14 bases. The CDR3 spans 15 residues. Germline V gene lookup returns CDR1 SQVTM and CDR2 ANQGSEA. Naive CD8 populations comprised CD45RO-negative cells positively selected for CCR7, excluding terminally differentiated effector memory CD45RA+ cells. Genomic DNA per cell subset filled all wells of several immunoSEQ plates. Replicate PCRs for sorted subsets used 200 ng DNA; this equaled 25,000 to 35,000 T cell genomes. Clones were sequenced by immunoSEQ multiplex PCR, and TCRdb holds only the in-frame ones, with some missing. This sample has 1.5 million to 2.5 million clones, with roughly 95% found just once.

The sequence derives from a man aged 18 to 29 in good health. Sequenced material: naive CD8+ T cells sorted from blood. The J gene is TRBJ2-1, the V gene TRBV29-1, with a possible D match to TRBD1 (5 bases). CDR3 nucleotide sequence: TGCAGCGTTGAGGCTTCTGGGGCCCCCTACAATGAGCAGTTCTTC. This gives the protein CSVEASGAPYNEQFF.